The 24 T cell receptor beta chains below were found in one sample sequenced in a study of blood T cell repertoires in COVID-19. Produced via immunoSEQ multiplex PCR; TCRdb's table is partial and in-frame only. Among 450,000 or so clones listed, about 90% were seen once. The sequencing sample was made of peripheral blood. Source of these receptors: a man younger than 30 with COVID-19, enrolled during active disease.

In this sample, this clone turned up a few times. The chain combines TRBV4-1 with TRBJ1-5; tentative D call: TRBD1 (5 bases). V gave up 4 bases and J gave up 0 bases, with 10 bases separating them. CDR3 length: 15 amino acids. Germline V gives CDR1 MGHRA, CDR2 YSYEKL. In DNA form, the CDR3 reads TGCGCCAGCAGCCGAAATCAGGGTAGCAATCAGCCCCAGCATTTT. This encodes CASSRNQGSNQPQHF.

The chain has TRBV12-3 or TRBV12-4 and TRBJ2-5; TRBD1 aligns across 8 bases. This CDR3 is built from 13 residues. With V trimmed by 7 bases and J by 7 bases, 8 bases remained unmatched. CDR3 amino acids: CASTPGGAGTQYF. The CDR3 nucleotides are TGTGCCAGCACCCCAGGGGGCGCCGGGACCCAGTACTTC.

This chain joins TRBV7-9 and TRBJ2-1; the match to TRBD2 covers 7 bases. The germline gives CDR1 SEHNR, CDR2 FQNEAQ (reference sequence). The V segment lost 6 bases and the J segment 7 bases; nucleotides outside the gene matches: 9. There are 14 residues in the CDR3. The CDR3 sequence: CASSIGLGRNEQFF. CDR3 DNA: TGTGCCAGCAGTATCGGACTAGGAAGAAATGAGCAGTTCTTC. Combining the CDR3 with reference TRBV7-9 and TRBJ2-1 gives the whole variable domain DTGVSQNPRHKITKRGQNVTFRCDPISEHNRLYWYRQTLGQGPEFLTYFQNEAQLEKSRLLSDRFSAERPKGSFSTLEIQRTEQGDSAMYLCASSIGLGRNEQFFGPGTRLTVL.

The chain links TRBV5-1 to TRBJ1-1; D is ambiguous. With 4 bases removed from V and 3 bases from J, the gap between germline ends came to 13 bases. The CDR3 sequence is 14 residues long. Germline V gene data show CDR1 as SGHRS and CDR2 as YFSETQ. The CDR3 DNA follows: TGCGCCAGCAGCCATGGAGCATCATACACTGAAGCTTTCTTT. Amino acids: CASSHGASYTEAFF.

This clone was observed a single time. The chain has TRBV25-1 and TRBJ2-3; 8 bases fit TRBD2. CDR3 length equals 17 residues. J was trimmed by 3 bases and V by 2 bases; bases with no gene match: 10. The germline V gene encodes CDR1 MGHDK and CDR2 SYGVNS. The DNA for the CDR3 is TGTGCCAGCAGTGAAAGCGGGCGGGGGGCAGCAACAGATACGCAGTATTTT. Residues: CASSESGRGAATDTQYF.

The chain carries TRBV5-4 and TRBJ2-2, with 7 bases matching TRBD1. After removal of 4 bases from V and 7 bases from J, the junction contained 4 bases not matched to a gene. Germline CDR1 is SGHNT and CDR2 is YYREEE (reference sequence). The CDR3 length is 13 residues. The CDR3 bases are TGTGCCAGCAGCCGGACAGGTTTCGGGGAGCTGTTTTTT. Its translation is CASSRTGFGELFF.

The rearrangement joins TRBV19 to TRBJ2-1; D call uncertain. CDR3 size: 14 residues. CDR1 LNHDA and CDR2 SQIVND come from the germline V gene (reference sequence). V was trimmed by 6 bases and J by 2 bases, leaving 11 bases between them. The CDR3 sequence: CASSLLSAYNEQFF. For the CDR3, the DNA is TGTGCCAGTAGCCTACTAAGTGCCTACAATGAGCAGTTCTTC.

The V gene is TRBV27, the J gene TRBJ2-3; D is ambiguous. The germline CDR1 and CDR2 sequences are MNHEY and SMNVEV (reference sequence). Trimming stripped 2 bases from V and 7 bases from J, with 16 bases between. This CDR3 has 15 amino acids. The CDR3 coding sequence is TGTGCCAGCAGTTTAAAGGAACTTGCCGGGTATACGCAGTATTTT. This codes for CASSLKELAGYTQYF.

This clone was seen more than once but under ten times. This chain joins TRBV21-1 and TRBJ1-3; the D call TRBD1 from the table was never checked on the DNA. TRBV21-1 is a documented pseudogene. CDR3 length: 18 amino acids. CDR3: CASSKPRQEPLSGNTIYF. For the CDR3, the DNA is TGTGCCAGCAGCAAACCCCGGCAGGAACCTCTCTCTGGAAACACCATATATTTT.

This chain uses TRBV23-1 with TRBJ2-7, with 7 bases aligning to TRBD2. TRBV23-1 belongs to the ORF category, with a function that is uncertain. With V trimmed by 6 bases and J by 5 bases, 7 bases remained unmatched. The CDR3 runs 13 residues. The CDR3 here is CASRTLGGNEQYF. CDR3 coding DNA: TGCGCCAGCAGAACTTTGGGGGGGAACGAGCAGTACTTC.

J is TRBJ1-2 and V is TRBV6-1; D not certain. Between the trimmed V and J ends, which lost 1 base and 8 bases, there was a span of 11 bases. The CDR3 sequence is 13 residues long. The germline CDR1 and CDR2 sequences are MNHNS and SASEGT. CDR3 coding DNA: TGTGCCAGCAGTGAAGTCTCAGGCGCCGGCTACACCTTC. Its translation is CASSEVSGAGYTF.

The chain couples TRBV11-3 to TRBJ2-1; maybe TRBD1 (6 bases). Trimming shortened V by 5 bases and J by 12 bases, and 14 bases separated the two germline ends. Germline CDR1 SGHNT, CDR2 YENEEA. The CDR3 extends over 12 amino acids. The CDR3 DNA reads as TGTGCCAGCAGCACAACCGGGACATGGCAGTTCTTC. Residues: CASSTTGTWQFF. The full variable domain, rest sourced from reference TRBV11-3 and TRBJ2-1, is EAGVVQSPRYKIIEKKQPVAFWCNPISGHNTLYWYLQNLGQGPELLIRYENEEAVDDSQLPKDRFSAERLKGVDSTLKIQPAELGDSAVYLCASSTTGTWQFFGPGTRLTVL.

The chain has TRBV7-9 and TRBJ2-1, with TRBD2 matching 11 bases. The CDR3 length is 15 residues. Germline V gene lookup returns CDR1 SEHNR and CDR2 FQNEAQ (reference sequence). V trimming: 7 bases; J trimming: 7 bases; junction bases outside the gene matches: 9. The CDR3 spells CASTKLAGGNNEQFF. The CDR3 DNA reads TGTGCCAGCACCAAATTAGCGGGAGGGAATAATGAGCAGTTCTTC.

The chain is built from TRBV27 and TRBJ2-2; 11 nucleotides match TRBD2. The J segment lost 0 bases and the V segment lost 8 bases, leaving 2 bases of the junction unmatched. Germline assignment: CDR1 MNHEY and CDR2 SMNVEV (reference sequence). This CDR3 comprises 15 residues. CDR3 loop: CASLGLAANTGELFF. CDR3 DNA: TGTGCCAGCTTGGGACTAGCGGCGAACACCGGGGAGCTGTTTTTT.

The V gene is TRBV3-1 (or the pseudogene TRBV3-2), the J gene TRBJ2-2, with 7 bases that match TRBD2. Germline V gives CDR1 LGHDT, CDR2 YNNKEL (reference sequence). The CDR3 contains 15 residues. The V segment lost 3 bases and the J segment 6 bases; nucleotides outside the gene matches: 7. Written as DNA, the CDR3 is TGTGCCAGCAGCCATAAGGCGGGGGTGGCCGGGGAGCTGTTTTTT. Translating it yields CASSHKAGVAGELFF.

CDR3 bases: TGTGCCAGCAGCTTATTGCCTAGCGGGAATCCCGATACGCAGTATTTT. Its translation: CASSLLPSGNPDTQYF. The V and J genes are TRBV7-3 and TRBJ2-3; 9 bases line up with TRBD2. CDR1 is SGHTA, CDR2 FQGTGA, per germline. This CDR3 spans 16 amino acids. V shed 2 bases and J 6 bases; nucleotides not matched to a gene: 9. Full variable domain (missing parts from reference TRBV7-3 and TRBJ2-3): GAGVSQTPSNKVTEKGKYVELRCDPISGHTALYWYRQSLGQGPEFLIYFQGTGAADDSGLPNDRFFAVRPEGSVSTLKIQRTERGDSAVYLCASSLLPSGNPDTQYFGPGTRLTVL.

The V and J genes are TRBV5-1 and TRBJ2-1, with 7 bases that match TRBD1. Germline lookup yields CDR1 SGHRS and CDR2 YFSETQ. Trimming cost V 4 bases and J 6 bases; bases outside gene matches: 4. This CDR3 region has 13 residues. The CDR3 spells CASSLGTANEQFF. The DNA of the CDR3 is TGCGCCAGCAGCCTCGGGACAGCCAATGAGCAGTTCTTC.

The chain has TRBV15 and TRBJ2-5; tentatively, D is TRBD2 (5 bases). Germline V gene data show CDR1 as LNHNV and CDR2 as YYDKDF (reference sequence). The length of the CDR3 is 13 residues. The V and J ends lost 8 bases and 1 base respectively, with 11 bases between them. The CDR3 loop is CATRSSSQETQYF. In DNA form, the CDR3 reads TGTGCCACCCGCTCTAGCAGCCAAGAGACCCAGTACTTC. The whole variable domain, remainder taken from reference TRBV15 and TRBJ2-5, is DAMVIQNPRYQVTQFGKPVTLSCSQTLNHNVMYWYQQKSSQAPKLLFHYYDKDFNNEADTPDNFQSRRPNTSFCFLDIRSPGLGDTAMYLCATRSSSQETQYFGPGTRLLVL.

The rearrangement links TRBV2 to TRBJ1-5, with TRBD1 as a possible D gene (5 bases). Deletions cut 3 bases from V and 10 bases from J, with 19 bases between. From germline, CDR1 is SNHLY and CDR2 FYNNEI. The CDR3 length is 15 residues. CDR3 nucleotides: TGTGCCAGCAGTGAGGGTCAGGGTGGAATCGATCCCCAGCATTTT. Protein: CASSEGQGGIDPQHF. Filled out from reference TRBV2 and TRBJ1-5, the complete variable domain reads EPEVTQTPSHQVTQMGQEVILRCVPISNHLYFYWYRQILGQKVEFLVSFYNNEISEKSEIFDDQFSVERPDGSNFTLKIRSTKLEDSAMYFCASSEGQGGIDPQHFGDGTRLSIL.

The chain is built from TRBV5-5 and TRBJ2-7; TRBD2 matches at 11 bases. V was clipped by 2 bases and J by 4 bases; unmatched bases: 2. This CDR3 comprises 14 residues. Germline V gene lookup returns CDR1 SGHKS and CDR2 YYEKEE (reference sequence). CDR3 in DNA: TGTGCCAGCAGCTTCGGGACTAGCGGTTACGAGCAGTACTTC. Its translation is CASSFGTSGYEQYF.

The chain employs TRBV18 and TRBJ2-3; no reliable D call. The CDR3 has 15 amino acids. V was clipped by 3 bases and J by 2 bases, with 12 bases between them. Germline lookup yields CDR1 KGHSH and CDR2 LQKENI. DNA of the CDR3: TGTGCCAGCTCACCCGGTCCTAGTGACACAGATACGCAGTATTTT. Protein product: CASSPGPSDTDTQYF.

This clone came up once. V usage is TRBV13 and J usage is TRBJ2-5; tentatively, D is TRBD2 (5 bases). Trimming stripped 4 bases from V and 2 bases from J, with 20 bases between. The CDR3 sequence is 17 residues long. CDR1 is PRHDT, CDR2 FYEKMQ, per germline (reference sequence). The CDR3 DNA follows: TGTGCCAGCAGCTCGACTCAGGCCCGTGAGGGACAAGAGACCCAGTACTTC. Its protein is CASSSTQAREGQETQYF.

The chain recombines TRBV4-1 with TRBJ2-3; 12 bases fit TRBD2. The germline gives CDR1 MGHRA, CDR2 YSYEKL. V shed 1 base, J shed 6 bases, and the junction held 5 bases outside the gene matches. This CDR3 comprises 16 residues. The CDR3: CASSQVSSGRVDTQYF. The CDR3 bases are TGCGCCAGCAGCCAAGTGTCTAGCGGGAGGGTGGATACGCAGTATTTT.

In its sample, this clone was seen once. The same CDR3 arises from other DNA sequences in this sample as well. The J gene is TRBJ1-2, the V gene TRBV2; TRBD1 matches at 8 bases. This CDR3 is 13 amino acids long. From germline, CDR1 is SNHLY and CDR2 FYNNEI. The junction had 1 base not matched to a gene; V was cut back by 3 bases and J by 4 bases. Here the CDR3 DNA reads TGTGCCAGCAGTGAGCAGGGGGCCTATGGCTACACCTTC. Its translation is CASSEQGAYGYTF.